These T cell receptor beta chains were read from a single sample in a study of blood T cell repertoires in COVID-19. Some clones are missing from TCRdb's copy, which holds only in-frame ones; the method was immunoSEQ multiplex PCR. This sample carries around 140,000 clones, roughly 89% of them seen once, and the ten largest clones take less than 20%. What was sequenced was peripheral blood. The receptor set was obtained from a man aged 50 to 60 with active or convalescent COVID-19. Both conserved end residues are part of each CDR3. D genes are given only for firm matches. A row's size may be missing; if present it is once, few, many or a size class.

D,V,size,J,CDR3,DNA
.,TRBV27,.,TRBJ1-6,CASSLQGYNSPLHF,TGTGCCAGCAGTTTACAGGGGTATAATTCACCCCTCCACTTT
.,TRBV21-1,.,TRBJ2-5,CASSKTGEETQYF,TGTGCCAGCAGCAAAACAGGGGAAGAGACCCAGTACTTC
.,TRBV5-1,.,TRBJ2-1,CASSLASSWNEQFF,TGCGCCAGCAGCTTGGCCTCTAGTTGGAATGAGCAGTTCTTC
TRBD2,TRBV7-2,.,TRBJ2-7,CASSVRFGVGEGEQYF,TGTGCCAGCAGCGTACGTTTCGGGGTTGGGGAGGGGGAGCAGTACTTC
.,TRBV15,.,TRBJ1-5,CATSREMSNQPQHF,TGTGCCACCAGCAGAGAAATGAGTAATCAGCCCCAGCATTTT
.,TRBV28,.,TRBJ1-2,CASSLSFRVIYGYTF,TGTGCCAGCAGTTTATCTTTCAGGGTAATCTATGGCTACACCTTC
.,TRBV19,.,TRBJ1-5,CASSISYQGARQGNQPQHF,TGTGCCAGTAGTATTTCATATCAAGGGGCACGGCAGGGCAATCAGCCCCAGCATTTT
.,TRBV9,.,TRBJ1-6,CASSVGGLGNSPLHF,TGTGCCAGCAGCGTAGGAGGCTTAGGTAATTCACCCCTCCACTTT
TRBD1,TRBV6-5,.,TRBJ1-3,CARGTDPSGNTIYF,TGTGCCAGAGGGACAGACCCCTCTGGAAACACCATATATTTT
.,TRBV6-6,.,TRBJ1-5,CASSFRDQPQHF,TGTGCCAGCAGTTTCCGAGATCAGCCCCAGCATTTT
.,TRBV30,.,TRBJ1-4,CALKQKGDPEKLFF,TGTGCCTTAAAACAAAAAGGGGATCCTGAAAAACTGTTTTTT
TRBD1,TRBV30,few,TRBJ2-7,CAWSKNRGHEQYF,TGTGCCTGGAGTAAGAACAGGGGGCACGAGCAGTACTTC
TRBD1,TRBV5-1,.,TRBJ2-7,CASSSGQGNSYEQYF,TGCGCCAGCAGCTCGGGACAGGGGAACTCCTACGAGCAGTACTTC
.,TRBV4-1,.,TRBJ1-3,CASSLGGSGNTIYF,TGCGCCAGCAGCCTAGGGGGCTCTGGAAACACCATATATTTT
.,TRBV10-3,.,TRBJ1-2,CAITLGEEGYGYTF,TGTGCCATCACCCTGGGGGAGGAGGGCTATGGCTACACCTTC
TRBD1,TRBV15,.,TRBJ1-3,CATSRVQGAFGNTIYF,TGTGCCACCAGCAGAGTACAGGGGGCATTTGGAAACACCATATATTTT
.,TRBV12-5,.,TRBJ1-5,CASGLVPSTEPQHF,TGTGCTAGTGGTTTGGTTCCCTCTACGGAGCCCCAGCATTTT
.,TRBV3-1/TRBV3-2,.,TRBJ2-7,CASSTTYEQYF,TGTGCCAGCTCGACTACCTACGAGCAGTACTTC
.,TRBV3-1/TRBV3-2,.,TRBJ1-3,CASRHEGNTIYF,TGTGCCAGCAGACACGAAGGAAACACCATATATTTT
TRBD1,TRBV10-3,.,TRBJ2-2,CAISAGDRGRTGELFF,TGTGCCATCAGTGCTGGGGACAGGGGGCGCACCGGGGAGCTGTTTTTT
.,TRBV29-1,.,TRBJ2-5,CSSSTGGEETQYF,TGCAGCTCGTCAACCGGAGGCGAAGAGACCCAGTACTTC
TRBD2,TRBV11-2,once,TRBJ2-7,CASSLGRTSGGVRTYEQYF,TGTGCCAGCAGCTTAGGACGGACTAGCGGGGGGGTACGAACCTACGAGCAGTACTTC
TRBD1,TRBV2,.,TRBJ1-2,CASSWTGKDYGYTF,TGTGCCAGCAGTTGGACAGGAAAGGACTATGGCTACACCTTC
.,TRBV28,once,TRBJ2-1,CASSLPMLVGDEQFF,TGTGCCAGCAGTTTACCTATGCTTGTCGGAGATGAGCAGTTCTTC
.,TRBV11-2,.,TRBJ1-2,CASSRTSDSPRTF,TGTGCCAGCAGCCGTACCTCGGACAGCCCGCGGACCTTC
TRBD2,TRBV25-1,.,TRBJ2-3,CASGARGGTDTQYF,TGTGCCAGCGGGGCTCGGGGGGGGACAGATACGCAGTATTTT
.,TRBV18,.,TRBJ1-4,CASSPSGGQRNEKLFF,TGTGCCAGCTCACCCTCCGGCGGACAGAGAAATGAAAAACTGTTTTTT
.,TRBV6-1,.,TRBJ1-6,CASSEGGGDSPLHF,TGTGCCAGCAGTGAAGGCGGGGGGGATTCACCCCTCCACTTT
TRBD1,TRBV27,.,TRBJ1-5,CASGGTGLRSTVSNQPQHF,TGTGCCAGCGGAGGGACAGGGCTCAGGAGTACAGTTAGCAATCAGCCCCAGCATTTT
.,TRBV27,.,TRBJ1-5,CASSGGAGNQPQHF,TGTGCCAGCAGTGGGGGGGCGGGCAATCAGCCCCAGCATTTT
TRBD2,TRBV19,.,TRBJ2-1,CASSIIAGVGNEQFF,TGTGCCAGTAGTATCATAGCGGGAGTAGGTAATGAGCAGTTCTTC
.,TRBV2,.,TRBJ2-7,CASRGRLEQYF,TGTGCCAGCAGGGGGCGGCTCGAGCAGTACTTC
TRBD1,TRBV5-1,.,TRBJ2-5,CASFPGGLQETQYF,TGCGCCAGCTTTCCAGGGGGTTTGCAAGAGACCCAGTACTTC
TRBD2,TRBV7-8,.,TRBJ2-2,CASSLSGTSANTGELFF,TGTGCCAGCAGCCTATCAGGGACTAGTGCGAACACCGGGGAGCTGTTTTTT
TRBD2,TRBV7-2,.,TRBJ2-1,CASSFQRGGSYNEQFF,TGTGCCAGCAGTTTCCAGCGGGGGGGCTCCTACAATGAGCAGTTCTTC
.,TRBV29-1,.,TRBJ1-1,CSVEVSGMNTEAFF,TGCAGCGTTGAAGTGTCAGGCATGAACACTGAAGCTTTCTTT
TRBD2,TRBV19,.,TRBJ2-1,CASSPAGGRVGSWNEQFF,TGTGCCAGTAGTCCAGCGGGGGGACGGGTAGGGTCGTGGAATGAGCAGTTCTTC
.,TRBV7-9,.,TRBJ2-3,CASSFSGSDTQYF,TGTGCCAGCAGCTTTTCCGGGTCAGATACGCAGTATTTT
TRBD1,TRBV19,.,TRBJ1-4,CATRDRGDTNEKLFF,TGTGCCACTAGGGACAGGGGAGACACTAATGAAAAACTGTTTTTT
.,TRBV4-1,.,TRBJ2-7,CASSRSSVYEQYF,TGCGCCAGCAGCCGAAGTAGCGTTTACGAGCAGTACTTC
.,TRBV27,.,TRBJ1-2,CASRPTGLGYGYTF,TGTGCCAGCAGGCCGACAGGATTGGGCTATGGCTACACCTTC
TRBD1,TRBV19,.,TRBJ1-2,CASSIGQGRYGYTF,TGTGCCAGTAGTATTGGACAGGGCCGCTATGGCTACACCTTC
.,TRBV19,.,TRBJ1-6,CASSPREGVRSPSLSLHF,TGTGCCAGTAGTCCCCGCGAGGGGGTCAGATCCCCCTCGTTGTCCCTCCACTTT
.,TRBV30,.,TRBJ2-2,CAGHLHQGGELFF,TGTGCCGGGCACCTTCATCAGGGGGGGGAGCTGTTTTTT
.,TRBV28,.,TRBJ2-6,CASSPSGAGANVLTF,TGTGCCAGCAGTCCCTCAGGGGCTGGGGCCAACGTCCTGACTTTC
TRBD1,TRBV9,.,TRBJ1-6,CASSLQQGNSPLHF,TGTGCCAGCAGCCTACAACAGGGGAATTCACCCCTCCACTTT
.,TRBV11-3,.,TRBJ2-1,CASSLVDGNDEQFF,TGTGCCAGCAGCTTGGTCGACGGGAACGATGAGCAGTTCTTC
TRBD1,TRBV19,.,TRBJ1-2,CASTPGQGNYGYTF,TGTGCCAGTACCCCCGGACAGGGCAACTATGGCTACACCTTC
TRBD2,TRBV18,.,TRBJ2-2,CASSRNGLESGELFF,TGTGCCAGCTCAAGGAATGGACTAGAATCCGGGGAGCTGTTTTTT
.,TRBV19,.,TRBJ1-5,CASSIRLGNQPQHF,TGTGCCAGTAGTATAAGACTGGGCAATCAGCCCCAGCATTTT
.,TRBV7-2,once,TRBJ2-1,CASSSGVVDEQFF,TGTGCCAGCAGCTCCGGAGTAGTTGATGAGCAGTTCTTC
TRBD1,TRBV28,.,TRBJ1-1,CASGTAMNTEAFF,TGTGCCAGCGGGACAGCTATGAACACTGAAGCTTTCTTT
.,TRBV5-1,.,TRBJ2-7,CASSLGPSSYEQYF,TGCGCCAGCAGCTTGGGTCCTAGCTCCTACGAGCAGTACTTC
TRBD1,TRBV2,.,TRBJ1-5,CASSATGGNQPQHF,TGTGCCAGCAGCGCGACAGGGGGCAATCAGCCCCAGCATTTT
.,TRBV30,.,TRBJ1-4,CAWSVGHSTNEKLFF,TGTGCCTGGAGTGTTGGGCACTCAACTAATGAAAAACTGTTTTTT